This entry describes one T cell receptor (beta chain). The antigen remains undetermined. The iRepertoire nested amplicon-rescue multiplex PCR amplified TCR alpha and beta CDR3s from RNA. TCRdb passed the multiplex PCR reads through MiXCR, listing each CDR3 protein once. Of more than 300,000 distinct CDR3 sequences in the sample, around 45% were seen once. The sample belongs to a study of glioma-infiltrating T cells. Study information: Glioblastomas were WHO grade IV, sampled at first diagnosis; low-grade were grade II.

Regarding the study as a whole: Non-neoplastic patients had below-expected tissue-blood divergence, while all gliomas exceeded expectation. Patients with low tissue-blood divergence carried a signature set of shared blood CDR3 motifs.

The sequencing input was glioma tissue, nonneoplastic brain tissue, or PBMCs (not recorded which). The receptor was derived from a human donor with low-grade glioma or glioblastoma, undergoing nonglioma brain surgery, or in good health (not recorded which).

This CDR3 is CASSQVGAEQYF. As DNA, the CDR3 is TGCGCCAGCAGCCAAGTAGGGGCCGAGCAGTACTTC. V gene TRBV4-1 combines with J gene TRBJ2-7, with D possibly matching TRBD1 (5 bases). The V end was cut by 1 base, the J end by 6 bases, with 7 bases between. The CDR3 sequence is 12 residues long. CDR1 and CDR2 from the germline V gene are MGHRA and YSYEKL.